This is a list of T cell receptor beta chains from one sample in a study of cytomegalovirus exposure and HLA in healthy donors. Sequencing was performed with immunoSEQ multiplex PCR; in TCRdb, only in-frame clones are kept and a portion is missing. The table has around 90,000 clones, roughly 80% seen once. Sequenced: PBMCs. The receptors come from a young woman in good health and CMV-seropositive. CDR3s include the opening cysteine and the closing phenylalanine or tryptophan. The D gene is left open where the match is weak. Size is omitted from some rows. Given values are once, few, many or a class for expanded clones.

clone_size,d_call,j_call,v_call,cdr3_aa,cdr3_nt
.,TRBD1,TRBJ1-1,TRBV4-2,CASSLARGQHTEAFF,TGTGCCAGCAGCCTGGCCCGGGGACAGCACACTGAAGCTTTCTTT
.,TRBD1,TRBJ2-5,TRBV28,CASSPDRDLYF,TGTGCCAGCAGTCCTGACAGGGACCTCTACTTC
.,.,TRBJ2-2,TRBV7-2,CASSLQVLRTGELFF,TGTGCCAGCAGCTTACAGGTTCTTCGGACCGGGGAGCTGTTTTTT
few,.,TRBJ1-6,TRBV5-1,CASTAEGDLGSPLHF,TGCGCCAGCACCGCCGAGGGAGATCTCGGCTCACCCCTCCACTTT
few,TRBD1,TRBJ1-6,TRBV7-2,CASSTTGMYNSPLHF,TGTGCCAGCAGTACGACAGGGATGTATAATTCACCCCTCCACTTT
.,.,TRBJ1-2,TRBV27,CAIRRGRFGYTF,TGTGCCATCCGTCGGGGGAGATTCGGCTACACCTTC
once,TRBD1,TRBJ2-1,TRBV27,CASTPGQVYNEQFF,TGTGCCAGCACCCCGGGACAGGTTTACAATGAGCAGTTCTTC
.,.,TRBJ2-1,TRBV5-6,CASSPDWNEQFF,TGTGCCAGCAGCCCCGACTGGAATGAGCAGTTCTTC
.,TRBD2,TRBJ2-3,TRBV29-1,CSVDQRGPEDTQYF,TGCAGCGTCGATCAGCGGGGCCCTGAAGATACGCAGTATTTT
.,.,TRBJ2-2,TRBV15,CATSREGGRNTGELFF,TGTGCCACCAGCAGAGAAGGGGGACGGAACACCGGGGAGCTGTTTTTT
once,TRBD2,TRBJ2-7,TRBV28,CASSPRLGGEYEQYF,TGTGCCAGCAGTCCCCGCCTGGGAGGGGAGTACGAGCAGTACTTC
.,TRBD1,TRBJ2-1,TRBV7-8,CASSLGTGLYNEQFF,TGTGCCAGCAGCCTCGGGACAGGGCTCTACAATGAGCAGTTCTTC
.,.,TRBJ2-7,TRBV7-2,CASSLGTSREQYF,TGTGCCAGCAGCTTAGGGACATCTCGCGAGCAGTACTTC
.,.,TRBJ1-2,TRBV5-5,CASSLDSGGTNYGYTF,TGTGCCAGCAGCTTGGATTCGGGGGGCACTAACTATGGCTACACCTTC
.,TRBD1,TRBJ2-2,TRBV4-2,CASSQDSRQGAAGELFF,TGTGCCAGCAGCCAAGACTCCCGACAGGGGGCTGCCGGGGAGCTGTTTTTT
.,.,TRBJ2-7,TRBV6-6,CASSLTSYEQYF,TGTGCCAGCAGTTTGACTAGCTACGAGCAGTACTTC
.,.,TRBJ1-1,TRBV2,CASSGHFVEAFF,TGTGCCAGCAGTGGACATTTTGTTGAAGCTTTCTTT
.,.,TRBJ1-3,TRBV7-9,CASRRNRVSSNTIYF,TGTGCCAGCAGACGAAACAGGGTGTCGTCGAACACCATATATTTT
.,TRBD1,TRBJ2-2,TRBV9,CASSVDRGLAGELFF,TGTGCCAGCAGCGTAGACAGGGGGCTAGCCGGGGAGCTGTTTTTT
few,TRBD1,TRBJ1-6,TRBV7-8,CASSLVDRGNSPLHF,TGTGCCAGCAGCTTAGTGGACAGGGGGAATTCACCCCTCCACTTT
.,TRBD1,TRBJ2-7,TRBV28,CASSLGQGPYYEQYF,TGTGCCAGCAGTCTGGGACAGGGCCCTTACTACGAGCAGTACTTC
few,TRBD1,TRBJ2-7,TRBV4-3,CASSQDYDRVSYEQYF,TGCGCCAGCAGCCAAGATTATGACAGGGTGAGCTACGAGCAGTACTTC
once,TRBD1,TRBJ1-6,TRBV6-6,CASSRDRVSPLHF,TGTGCCAGCAGTCGGGACAGGGTTTCACCCCTCCACTTT
.,.,TRBJ2-5,TRBV5-1,CASSLEGDQYF,TGCGCCAGCAGCTTGGAGGGGGACCAGTACTTC
.,TRBD1,TRBJ1-2,TRBV19,CASRTGLGGYTF,TGTGCCAGTAGGACAGGGCTGGGAGGCTACACCTTC
.,.,TRBJ2-7,TRBV6-1,CASSDLGRRSYEQYF,TGTGCCAGCAGTGACTTGGGCCGTCGCTCCTACGAGCAGTACTTC
.,.,TRBJ2-1,TRBV10-1,CASSPQGRSYNEQFF,TGCGCCAGCAGTCCTCAGGGGCGCTCCTACAATGAGCAGTTCTTC
.,TRBD2,TRBJ2-7,TRBV5-1,CASSLSGGGAYEQYF,TGCGCCAGCAGCTTGTCTGGCGGGGGGGCTTACGAGCAGTACTTC
.,.,TRBJ1-2,TRBV29-1,CSVEGQRNYGYTF,TGCAGCGTTGAAGGACAGCGTAACTATGGCTACACCTTC
.,TRBD1,TRBJ1-4,TRBV7-2,CASSTWTGGGEKLFF,TGTGCCAGCAGCACCTGGACAGGGGGAGGTGAAAAACTGTTTTTT
.,TRBD2,TRBJ2-3,TRBV14,CASRLAGASTDTQYF,TGTGCCAGCAGACTAGCGGGGGCCTCCACAGATACGCAGTATTTT
.,TRBD1,TRBJ2-3,TRBV27,CASSRDRGTDTQYF,TGTGCCAGCAGTCGGGACAGGGGGACAGATACGCAGTATTTT
few,TRBD1,TRBJ2-7,TRBV28,CASRRGQGSDEQYF,TGTGCCAGCAGACGGGGACAGGGCTCGGACGAGCAGTACTTC
.,.,TRBJ2-7,TRBV5-1,CASTGMGYEQYF,TGCGCCAGCACAGGGATGGGCTACGAGCAGTACTTC
.,TRBD2,TRBJ2-3,TRBV18,CASSQDPRGAADTQYF,TGTGCCAGCTCACAAGATCCGCGGGGGGCGGCAGATACGCAGTATTTT
.,TRBD2,TRBJ2-3,TRBV4-1,CASSQPGLAGGPRSTDTQYF,TGCGCCAGCAGCCAACCGGGACTAGCGGGGGGGCCGAGGAGCACAGATACGCAGTATTTT
.,TRBD1,TRBJ1-2,TRBV2,CASSQRQGGINYGYTF,TGTGCCAGCAGTCAAAGACAGGGCGGGATAAACTATGGCTACACCTTC
once,TRBD1,TRBJ1-2,TRBV28,CANGTGIYGYTF,TGTGCCAACGGGACAGGGATCTATGGCTACACCTTC
.,.,TRBJ1-5,TRBV28,CASSLAAQPQHF,TGTGCCAGCAGTTTGGCGGCTCAGCCCCAGCATTTT
.,.,TRBJ2-7,TRBV30,CAWSPPSEGGYEQYF,TGTGCCTGGAGTCCACCTTCCGAGGGGGGGTACGAGCAGTACTTC
.,.,TRBJ1-1,TRBV7-8,CASSLGEGVNTEAFF,TGTGCCAGCAGCTTAGGTGAAGGAGTGAACACTGAAGCTTTCTTT
.,TRBD1,TRBJ1-1,TRBV13,CASSWTGDTEAFF,TGTGCCAGCAGCTGGACAGGGGACACTGAAGCTTTCTTT
.,TRBD2,TRBJ2-7,TRBV7-2,CASSSEPSGGGRWDF,TGTGCCAGCAGCTCCGAACCAAGCGGGGGGGGACGTTGGGACTTC
few,.,TRBJ1-4,TRBV19,CASRTGREDEKLFF,TGTGCCAGTAGGACAGGCCGAGAGGATGAAAAACTGTTTTTT
.,TRBD1,TRBJ1-4,TRBV6-5,CASSSLRGRNEKLFF,TGTGCCAGCAGTTCCCTTAGGGGGCGTAATGAAAAACTGTTTTTT
.,.,TRBJ2-5,TRBV19,CASSIDAQLGETQYF,TGTGCCAGTAGTATAGATGCACAGTTGGGTGAGACCCAGTACTTC
.,TRBD1,TRBJ1-5,TRBV19,CASSGTGAGQPQHF,TGTGCCAGTTCGGGGACAGGCGCTGGTCAGCCCCAGCATTTT
.,.,TRBJ1-5,TRBV7-8,CASSLRGQPQHF,TGTGCCAGCAGCTTACGGGGGCAGCCCCAGCATTTT
.,.,TRBJ1-1,TRBV27,CASSLRENTEAFF,TGTGCCAGCAGTTTGAGGGAGAACACTGAAGCTTTCTTT
.,TRBD2,TRBJ2-5,TRBV2,CASSGLAGGPPRETQYF,TGTGCCAGCAGTGGCCTAGCGGGGGGGCCTCCACGGGAGACCCAGTACTTC
.,.,TRBJ2-7,TRBV28,CASSLEGYEQYF,TGTGCCAGCAGTTTGGAGGGATACGAGCAGTACTTC
.,.,TRBJ1-2,TRBV19,CASSIAGVLEIHGYTF,TGTGCCAGTAGTATAGCGGGGGTACTCGAGATACATGGCTACACCTTC
once,TRBD1,TRBJ1-5,TRBV6-1,CASSELDRGNQPQHF,TGTGCCAGCAGTGAACTTGACAGGGGTAATCAGCCCCAGCATTTT
.,.,TRBJ1-5,TRBV28,CASSFFPTGSGSNQPQHF,TGTGCCAGCAGTTTTTTCCCCACGGGGAGCGGGAGCAATCAGCCCCAGCATTTT
.,TRBD2,TRBJ2-1,TRBV18,CASSPSSGGLYNEQFF,TGTGCCAGCTCACCATCTAGCGGGGGGCTGTACAATGAGCAGTTCTTC
.,.,TRBJ1-4,TRBV5-8,CASSLSGEPNEKLFF,TGTGCCAGCAGCTTAAGCGGGGAACCTAATGAAAAACTGTTTTTT
.,.,TRBJ1-2,TRBV29-1,CSVELGTNNYGYTF,TGCAGCGTTGAATTGGGCACCAATAACTATGGCTACACCTTC
.,TRBD1,TRBJ2-7,TRBV19,CASSINLGQGRDEQYF,TGTGCCAGTAGTATTAATTTGGGACAGGGGAGGGACGAGCAGTACTTC
.,.,TRBJ1-2,TRBV6-6,CATLSWGANYGYTF,TGTGCCACCCTCTCGTGGGGAGCTAACTATGGCTACACCTTC